The clone carrying this T cell receptor (beta chain) was detected only a few times. Sequenced by immunoSEQ multiplex PCR; TCRdb stores in-frame clones only, minus some. The sample shows 15,000 to 20,000 clones, 75% to 90% of them seen only once. The sample comes from a study of blood T cell repertoires in COVID-19. The CDR3 spans 16 residues. V dropped 8 bases and J dropped 5; count of bases not matched to a gene: 9. The chain carries TRBV23-1 and TRBJ1-6; TRBD1 matches 10 bases. TRBV23-1 is marked as an open reading frame, function uncertain. Material for sequencing was peripheral blood. This clonotype originated in a man aged 80 or over with acute or convalescent COVID-19. CDR3: CASPTGQGRDNSPLHF. CDR3 sequence (DNA): TGCGCCAGCCCCACGGGACAGGGGAGAGATAATTCACCCCTCCACTTT.